The 32 T cell receptor beta chains in this list originate from one sample, sequenced in a study of spatial heterogeneity in lung cancer. Stated time point: sample taken at primary tumor resection. Unsorted whole RNA samples from tumor, nontumor lung or frozen PBMC were sequenced. TCRdb itself ran the 5' RACE reads through MiXCR, one entry per CDR3 protein. The sample lists almost 75,000 distinct CDR3 sequences, approximately 12% seen once, with under 7.5% in the top ten. The material sequenced was PBMCs, taken at surgery. All receptors come from a male donor with early-stage non-small cell lung cancer.

This clonotype was counted a few times. The chain couples TRBV2 to TRBJ1-5; no clear D gene. Germline V CDR1 and CDR2: SNHLY, FYNNEI. V was cut by 6 bases and J by 6 bases, with 9 bases left in between. The CDR3 runs 12 residues. The CDR3 sequence is CASSPQAQPQHF. CDR3 nucleotide sequence: TGTGCCAGCAGCCCCCAGGCTCAGCCCCAGCATTTT.

V and J are TRBV20-1 and TRBJ2-6; no reliable D call. V shed 0 bases and J shed 2 bases, with 8 bases lying between them. The germline V gene has CDR1 DFQATT and CDR2 SNEGSKA (reference sequence). The CDR3 runs to 15 residues. The CDR3, as DNA: TGCAGTGCTAGAGATCTAAGGGCTGGGGCCAACGTCCTGACTTTC. It codes for CSARDLRAGANVLTF.

The J gene is TRBJ1-1, the V gene TRBV7-2, with D uncertain. With 1 base removed from V and 8 bases from J, the gap between germline ends came to 14 bases. Germline values: CDR1 SGHTA, CDR2 FQGNSA. This CDR3 contains 14 residues. CDR3 region: CASSLGRLRGEAFF. CDR3 nucleotides: TGTGCCAGCAGCTTAGGCAGGCTACGAGGAGAAGCTTTCTTT.

This clonotype has ten or more counts. V gene TRBV7-8 combines with J gene TRBJ2-3, with a weak D call TRBD2 (5 bases). V was cut by 0 bases and J by 2 bases, with 9 bases left in between. The CDR3 length is 15 residues. Looked up from germline, CDR1 is SGHVS and CDR2 is FQNEAQ. The CDR3 DNA reads as TGTGCCAGCAGCTTAGCGGGAGAGAACACAGATACGCAGTATTTT. Its protein product is CASSLAGENTDTQYF.

J is TRBJ2-1 and V is TRBV19, with TRBD2 identical over 8 bases. Germline V gene sequence: CDR1 LNHDA, CDR2 SQIVND (reference sequence). The CDR3 covers 13 residues. With 6 bases clipped from V and 5 bases from J, the junction kept 3 bases outside the gene matches. DNA of the CDR3: TGTGCCAGTAGGGGACTAGATAACAATGAGCAGTTCTTC. It is translated as CASRGLDNNEQFF.

The rearrangement links TRBV4-2 to TRBJ2-5; the D gene could be TRBD1 or TRBD2 (6 bases each). This CDR3 contains 15 residues. V lost 1 base and J 5 bases, leaving 14 bases between the germline ends. In germline, CDR1 is LGHNA, CDR2 YNFKEQ. This chain's CDR3 is CASSQVAVGGETQYF. DNA of the CDR3: TGTGCCAGCAGCCAAGTGGCTGTGGGGGGCGAGACCCAGTACTTC.

This chain links TRBV3-1 with TRBJ1-3, with D possibly TRBD1 on 5 matching bases. The CDR3 is made up of 16 amino acids. Germline values: CDR1 LGHDT, CDR2 YNNKEL (reference sequence). V was shortened by 2 bases and J by 0 bases, with 11 bases between the two germline ends. CDR3 nucleotide sequence: TGTGCCAGCAGCCAATTGGGGACCCACTCTGGAAACACCATATATTTT. This sequence encodes CASSQLGTHSGNTIYF.

The chain carries TRBV9 and TRBJ2-6, with D uncertain. This CDR3 contains 16 residues. V was pared by 3 bases and J by 0 bases, with 10 bases between. Germline V lookup: CDR1 SGDLS, CDR2 YYNGEE. The CDR3 sequence is CASSARPSSGANVLTF. Written as DNA, the CDR3 is TGTGCCAGCAGCGCCCGACCGAGCTCTGGGGCCAACGTCCTGACTTTC.

The V and J genes are TRBV6-5 and TRBJ2-7; D is tentatively TRBD1 or TRBD2 (6 bases each). Germline loops: CDR1 MNHEY, CDR2 SVGAGI. The length of the CDR3 is 14 residues. Trimming cost V 4 bases and J 3 bases, with 13 bases left between them. The CDR3 reads CASSSPGARYEQYF. CDR3 DNA sequence: TGTGCCAGCAGTTCCCCGGGGGCCCGCTACGAGCAGTACTTC.

The chain recombines TRBV13 with TRBJ2-5, with 7 bases identical to TRBD2. The CDR3 length is 13 residues. The J segment lost 3 bases and the V segment lost 5 bases, leaving 3 bases of the junction unmatched. Per germline, CDR1 PRHDT and CDR2 FYEKMQ (reference sequence). The CDR3, as DNA: TGTGCCAGCAGCCTAGCGGCAGAAGAGACCCAGTACTTC. Protein: CASSLAAEETQYF.

This clonotype was counted a few times. For the CDR3, the DNA is TGTGCCACAAGCAGGGTAAATAGCAATCAGCCCCAGCATTTT. It yields the protein CATSRVNSNQPQHF. The chain couples TRBV24-1 to TRBJ1-5; TRBD1 might be the D (5 bases). Per the germline V gene, CDR1 is KGHDR and CDR2 is SFDVKD. V was trimmed by 10 bases and J by 0 bases, leaving 12 bases between them. CDR3 length: 14 amino acids.

The chain couples TRBV20-1 to TRBJ2-5; a weak D match, TRBD1 (5 bases). The V gene lost 5 bases and the J gene lost 1 base, with 11 bases spanning the gap. This CDR3 has 13 amino acids. Germline V lookup: CDR1 DFQATT, CDR2 SNEGSKA (reference sequence). The CDR3 here is CSAGLTVQETQYF. In nucleotides, the CDR3 is TGCAGTGCTGGGCTGACAGTCCAAGAGACCCAGTACTTC.

This clonotype was detected only a few times. This rearrangement joins TRBV7-9 to TRBJ2-2, with 9 bases identical to TRBD1. The CDR3 covers 14 residues. Germline V gene data show CDR1 as SEHNR and CDR2 as FQNEAQ (reference sequence). V shed 5 bases, J shed 5 bases, and the junction held 3 bases outside the gene matches. This chain's CDR3 is CASSGGTGTGELFF. In DNA form, the CDR3 reads TGTGCCAGCAGCGGAGGGACAGGGACCGGGGAGCTGTTTTTT.

The V call is TRBV2, the J call TRBJ1-2; D is unclear. Between the trimmed V and J ends, which lost 9 bases and 5 bases, there was a span of 19 bases. Germline V gene data show CDR1 as SNHLY and CDR2 as FYNNEI. The CDR3 runs to 14 residues. Here the CDR3 DNA reads TGTGCCAGTAGCATTGGTGGAGGCCAGTATGGCTACACCTTC. Encoded protein: CASSIGGGQYGYTF.

This clonotype occurred many times. The V and J genes are TRBV29-1 and TRBJ2-7; TRBD1 matches 8 bases. Germline CDR1 SQVTM, CDR2 ANQGSEA. V was clipped by 7 bases and J by 5 bases; unmatched bases: 10. CDR3 length: 13 residues. The DNA for the CDR3 is TGCAGCGGCAGGGGACAGGCAGTCAACGAGCAGTACTTC. This gives the protein CSGRGQAVNEQYF.

This chain connects TRBV4-2 to TRBJ2-3; TRBD2 aligns across 9 bases. V gave up 4 bases and J gave up 4 bases; unmatched junction bases: 12. This CDR3 is 17 amino acids long. Germline V lookup: CDR1 LGHNA, CDR2 YNFKEQ. This chain's CDR3 is CASSLSRSSGVPDTQYF. Here the CDR3 DNA reads TGTGCCAGCAGCCTCTCACGGTCTAGCGGGGTGCCAGATACGCAGTATTTT.

This clonotype was observed a handful of times. The missing conserved phenylalanine or tryptophan at the end of this CDR3 makes a read error likely. The chain couples TRBV2 to TRBJ2-1; D may be TRBD1 (6 bases). Per germline, CDR1 SNHLY and CDR2 FYNNEI. V was shortened by 6 bases and J by 10 bases, with 13 bases between the two germline ends. The CDR3 totals 12 residues. The CDR3 DNA is TGTGCCAGCAGGACCCCTGACAGGGAGCAGTTCTTA. As protein: CASRTPDREQFL.

In its sample, this clonotype was seen a few times. The chain links TRBV7-9 to TRBJ1-1, with TRBD1 identical over 7 bases. The CDR3 covers 16 residues. The junction had 15 bases not matched to a gene; V was cut back by 5 bases and J by 6 bases. Germline CDR1 reads SEHNR; CDR2 reads FQNEAQ (reference sequence). The chain's CDR3 is CASSPPQGVRAPEAFF. The CDR3 nucleotides are TGTGCCAGCAGCCCCCCCCAGGGGGTAAGAGCTCCTGAAGCTTTCTTT.

This clonotype was counted ten times or more. CDR3 nucleotides: TGTGCCAGCGGGGCGCACACTGAAGCTTTCTTT. This translates into CASGAHTEAFF. The chain carries TRBV2 and TRBJ1-1; the D gene is possibly TRBD1 (5 bases). CDR1 and CDR2 (germline): SNHLY, FYNNEI. V was shortened by 8 bases and J by 3 bases, with 7 bases between the two germline ends. CDR3 length: 11 residues.

Ten or more counts support this clonotype. The CDR3 sequence: CASSSNRGPQETQYF. CDR3 coding DNA: TGTGCCAGTAGTTCAAACAGGGGGCCCCAAGAGACCCAGTACTTC. The V and J genes are TRBV19 and TRBJ2-5, with 9 nucleotides matching TRBD1. Germline CDR1 LNHDA, CDR2 SQIVND (reference sequence). The CDR3 runs 15 residues. Losses at the gene ends were 5 bases for V and 1 base for J; bases not matched to a gene: 5.

This clonotype has a count of ten or more. This chain connects TRBV2 to TRBJ2-1; 9 nucleotides line up with TRBD1. This CDR3 is 15 amino acids long. J lost 10 bases, V lost 10 bases, and 17 bases had no gene match. Germline values: CDR1 SNHLY, CDR2 FYNNEI. In nucleotides, the CDR3 is TGTGCCACTAGACGCCGGGACAGGGCCTTGAAGGAGCAGTTCTTC. It translates to CATRRRDRALKEQFF.

This clonotype was found a few times. CDR3 nucleotide sequence: TGTGCCAGCAGCCCACTTGACGCGTACAATGAGCAGTTCTTC. Protein: CASSPLDAYNEQFF. The chain couples TRBV11-1 to TRBJ2-1; no clear D gene. Germline CDR1 and CDR2: SGHAT and FQDESV (reference sequence). This CDR3 is 14 amino acids long. V gave up 5 bases and J gave up 4 bases, with 12 bases separating them. Using reference TRBV11-1 and TRBJ2-1 for the parts outside the CDR3, the full variable domain is EAEVAQSPRYKITEKSQAVAFWCDPISGHATLYWYRQILGQGPELLVQFQDESVVDDSQLPKDRFSAERLKGVDSTLKIQPAELGDSAMYLCASSPLDAYNEQFFGPGTRLTVL.

This clonotype was found many times. DNA of the CDR3: TGTGCCAGCAGCGCCGGCGAAAGGGACATTCAGTACTTC. This encodes CASSAGERDIQYF. This chain connects TRBV9 to TRBJ2-4; D ambiguous. The CDR3 has 13 residues. V gave up 3 bases and J gave up 8 bases, with 12 bases separating them. Germline CDR1 is SGDLS and CDR2 is YYNGEE.

The chain carries TRBV6-5 and TRBJ1-5; D might be TRBD1 (5 bases). The V gene lost 6 bases and the J gene lost 1 base, with 13 bases spanning the gap. Germline values: CDR1 MNHEY, CDR2 SVGAGI. The CDR3 has 15 amino acids. CDR3 DNA: TGTGCCAGCAGCCTGGGGGGGGGAAGCAATCAGCCCCAGCATTTT. Its translation is CASSLGGGSNQPQHF.

This chain links TRBV11-2 with TRBJ2-5; D call uncertain. Germline V gives CDR1 SGHAT, CDR2 FQNNGV. This CDR3 contains 15 residues. V dropped 0 bases and J dropped 0 bases, with 8 bases sitting between them. This CDR3 reads CASSLDPRDQETQYF. DNA of the CDR3: TGTGCCAGCAGCTTAGATCCACGGGACCAAGAGACCCAGTACTTC.

CDR3 bases: TGTGCCAGCAGTCCCGGGGGGGGTAGCGGGCGGGGCCAGTATTTT. Its protein is CASSPGGGSGRGQYF. The chain uses TRBV6-5 and TRBJ2-3; 8 positions match TRBD2. This CDR3 region has 15 residues. Trimming at V came to 5 bases and at J to 12 bases, leaving 16 bases not matched to a gene. Germline CDR1 is MNHEY and CDR2 is SVGAGI.

The chain is built from TRBV27 and TRBJ2-2, with a weak D call TRBD2 (7 bases). V lost 7 bases to trimming and J lost 0 bases, with 15 bases between them. Germline V gives CDR1 MNHEY, CDR2 SMNVEV (reference sequence). The CDR3 sequence is 16 residues long. The CDR3 coding sequence is TGTGCCAGCAAAAGGGGGGGACTACCGAACACCGGGGAGCTGTTTTTT. Its protein is CASKRGGLPNTGELFF.

This clonotype was seen more than once but under ten times. The chain couples TRBV19 to TRBJ2-5, with TRBD2 matching 9 bases. The CDR3 extends over 14 amino acids. After removal of 6 bases from V and 4 bases from J, the junction contained 6 bases not matched to a gene. The germline CDR1 and CDR2 sequences are LNHDA and SQIVND (reference sequence). The CDR3 coding sequence is TGTGCCAGTAGGTCTAGCGGGGCGCGAGAGACCCAGTACTTC. Residues: CASRSSGARETQYF.

This clonotype was seen ten or more times. This chain links TRBV10-3 with TRBJ2-5; TRBD1 matches 8 bases. Germline assignment: CDR1 ENHRY and CDR2 SYGVKD. The V gene end was trimmed by 0 bases and the J gene end by 3 bases; junction bases not matched to a gene: 6. The CDR3 runs 16 residues. The DNA for the CDR3 is TGTGCCATCAGTGAGTCGGCAGGGGGCTTGGAAGAGACCCAGTACTTC. Translated, it gives CAISESAGGLEETQYF.

V is TRBV6-6 and J is TRBJ2-7; maybe TRBD2 (5 bases). The V and J ends lost 0 bases and 0 bases respectively, with 12 bases between them. Germline CDR1 reads MNHNY; CDR2 reads SVGAGI (reference sequence). This CDR3 has 16 residues. The DNA for the CDR3 is TGTGCCAGCAGTTACTCGATGGGTGGGAGCTCCTACGAGCAGTACTTC. This gives the protein CASSYSMGGSSYEQYF.

The chain is built from TRBV19 and TRBJ2-3; 7 bases map to TRBD2. Germline CDR1 is LNHDA and CDR2 is SQIVND (reference sequence). V trimming: 4 bases; J trimming: 1 base; junction bases outside the gene matches: 5. The CDR3 covers 15 residues. The CDR3 reads CASSTGGLRTDTQYF. CDR3 sequence (DNA): TGTGCCAGTAGTACGGGAGGCCTTCGCACAGATACGCAGTATTTT. The whole variable domain, remainder taken from reference TRBV19 and TRBJ2-3, is DGGITQSPKYLFRKEGQNVTLSCEQNLNHDAMYWYRQDPGQGLRLIYYSQIVNDFQKGDIAEGYSVSREKKESFPLTVTSAQKNPTAFYLCASSTGGLRTDTQYFGPGTRLTVL.

This clonotype has a handful of counts. Written as DNA, the CDR3 is TGCGCCAGCAGCCGGAGCGGGACAGGGGAAGAGACCCAGTACTTC. It is translated as CASSRSGTGEETQYF. The rearrangement joins TRBV5-1 to TRBJ2-5; TRBD1 matches 10 bases. Germline V gene lookup returns CDR1 SGHRS and CDR2 YFSETQ. After removal of 4 bases from V and 3 bases from J, the junction contained 6 bases not matched to a gene. This CDR3 is built from 15 residues. The full variable domain, with the rest looked up from reference TRBV5-1 and TRBJ2-5, is KAGVTQTPRYLIKTRGQQVTLSCSPISGHRSVSWYQQTPGQGLQFLFEYFSETQRNKGNFPGRFSGRQFSNSRSEMNVSTLELGDSALYLCASSRSGTGEETQYFGPGTRLLVL.